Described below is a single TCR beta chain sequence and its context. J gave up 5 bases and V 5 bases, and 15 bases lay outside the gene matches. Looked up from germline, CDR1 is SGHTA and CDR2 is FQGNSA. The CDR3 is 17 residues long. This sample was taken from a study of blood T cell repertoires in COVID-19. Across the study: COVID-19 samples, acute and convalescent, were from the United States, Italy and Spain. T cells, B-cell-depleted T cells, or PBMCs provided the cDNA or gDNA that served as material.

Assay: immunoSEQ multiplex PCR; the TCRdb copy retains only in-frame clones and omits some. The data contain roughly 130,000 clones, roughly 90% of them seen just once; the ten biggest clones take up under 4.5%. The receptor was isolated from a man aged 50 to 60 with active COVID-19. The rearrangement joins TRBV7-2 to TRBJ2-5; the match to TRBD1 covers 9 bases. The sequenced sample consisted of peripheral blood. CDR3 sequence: CASSPAWTGVLTETQYF. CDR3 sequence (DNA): TGTGCCAGCAGCCCCGCGTGGACAGGGGTTTTAACGGAGACCCAGTACTTC.